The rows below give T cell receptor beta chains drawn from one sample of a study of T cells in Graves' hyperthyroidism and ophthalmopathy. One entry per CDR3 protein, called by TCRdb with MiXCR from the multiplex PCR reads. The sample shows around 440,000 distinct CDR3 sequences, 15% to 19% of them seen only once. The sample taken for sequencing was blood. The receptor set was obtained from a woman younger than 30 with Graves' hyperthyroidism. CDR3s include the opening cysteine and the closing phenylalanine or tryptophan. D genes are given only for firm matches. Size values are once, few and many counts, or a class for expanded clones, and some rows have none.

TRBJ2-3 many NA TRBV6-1 TGTGCCAGCAGTTCCGCTGGGGGTAACTCAGATACGCAGTATTTT CASSSAGGNSDTQYF
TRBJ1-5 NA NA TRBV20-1 TGCAGTGCTCCCGAGGCGGGGCAGAGCAATCAGCCCCAGCATTTT CSAPEAGQSNQPQHF
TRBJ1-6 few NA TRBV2 TGTGCCAGCAGTGCGGCGGGCAGCCCTAATTCACCCCTCCACTTT CASSAAGSPNSPLHF
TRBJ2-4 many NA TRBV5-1 TGCGCCAGCAGCTTGGAAGGGACCATTCTTCCTACGGCCAAAAACATTCAGTACTTC CASSLEGTILPTAKNIQYF
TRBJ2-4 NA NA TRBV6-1 TGTGCCAGCAGGGACAGCTTAGCCAAAAACACTCAGTACTTC CASRDSLAKNTQYF
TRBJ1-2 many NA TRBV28 TGTGCCAGCAAACAGCCCGGGACGGTTAACTATGGCTACACCTTC CASKQPGTVNYGYTF
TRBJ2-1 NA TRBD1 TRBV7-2 TGTGCCAGCAGCTTAGCAGGGGGCGTATACAATGAGCAGTTCTTC CASSLAGGVYNEQFF
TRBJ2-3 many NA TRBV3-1 TGTGCCAGCAGCCGGGAAGTGGCTTTAAGCACAGATACGCAGTATTTT CASSREVALSTDTQYF
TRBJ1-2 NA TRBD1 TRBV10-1 TGCGCCAGCAGTCCCGGGACAGGGGGCCATGGCTACACCTTC CASSPGTGGHGYTF
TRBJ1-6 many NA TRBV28 TGTGCCAGCACAGGGTCAGGTTCACCCCTCCACTTT CASTGSGSPLHF
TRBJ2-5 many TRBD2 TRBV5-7 TGTGCCAGCAGCCCCCTTGGGACTAGCGGGAGAGAAGAGACCCAGTACTTC CASSPLGTSGREETQYF
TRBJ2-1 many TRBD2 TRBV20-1 TGCAGTGCTAGAGATGGAAGCGGGGGGGCCCCGTATGAGCAGTTCTTC CSARDGSGGAPYEQFF
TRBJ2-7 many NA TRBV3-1 TGTGCCAGCAGCCAGGGCCAGCGGAGCTCCTACGAGCAGTACTTC CASSQGQRSSYEQYF
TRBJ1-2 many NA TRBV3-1 TGTGCCAGCAGCCAAGATCTGAGAGGGGACGGCTACACCTTC CASSQDLRGDGYTF
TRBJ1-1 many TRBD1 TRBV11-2 TGTGCCAGCAGCTTAACGACAGGGAACCTTGAAGCTTTCTTT CASSLTTGNLEAFF
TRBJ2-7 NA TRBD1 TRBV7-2 TGTGCCAGCCTCGGACAGGACGGGTCCTACGAGCAGTACTTC CASLGQDGSYEQYF
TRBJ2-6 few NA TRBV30 TGTGCCTGGAGTGTACATCTATCTGGGGCCAACGTCCTGACTTTC CAWSVHLSGANVLTF
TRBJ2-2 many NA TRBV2 TGTGCCTCTCACCGGGACGCAAACACCGGGGAGCTGTTTTTT CASHRDANTGELFF
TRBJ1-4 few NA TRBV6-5 TGTGCCAGCAGTTACTCGGTCAGCATATCAAATGAAAAACTGTTTTTT CASSYSVSISNEKLFF
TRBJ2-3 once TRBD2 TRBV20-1 TGCAGTGCTACGGGGAGAGCGGGAGAAATGGCAGATACGCAGTATTTT CSATGRAGEMADTQYF
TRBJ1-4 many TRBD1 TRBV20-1 TGCAGTGCTAGAGATCCTTCGGGACAGGGGAATGAAAAACTGTTTTTT CSARDPSGQGNEKLFF
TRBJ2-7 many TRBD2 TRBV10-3 TGTGCCATCAGTGAAGTAGGTAGCGGGGCCACCGAATCCTACGAGCAGTACTTC CAISEVGSGATESYEQYF
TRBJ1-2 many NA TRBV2 TGTGCCAGCAGTGAAGACCGCTATGGCTACACCTTC CASSEDRYGYTF
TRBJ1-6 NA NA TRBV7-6 TGTGCCAGCAGCCCGACAGGAGACGGTTCACCCCTCCACTTT CASSPTGDGSPLHF
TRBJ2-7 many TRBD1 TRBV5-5 TGTGCCAGCAGCTTACGGGACAGGGGGGCCTACGAGCAGTACTTC CASSLRDRGAYEQYF
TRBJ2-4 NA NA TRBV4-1 TGCGCCAGCAGCCAGGAGGGGTTAGGGGGGTCCAAAAACATTCAGTACTTC CASSQEGLGGSKNIQYF
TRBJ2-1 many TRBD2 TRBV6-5 TGTGCCAGCAGTTACTCTCTTCGCGGGAGGCGCTACAATGAGCAGTTCTTC CASSYSLRGRRYNEQFF
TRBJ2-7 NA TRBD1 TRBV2 TGTGCCAGCAGTCGGACAGGGGGCCTCTTAGAGCAGTACTTC CASSRTGGLLEQYF
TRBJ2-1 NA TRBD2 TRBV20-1 TGCAGTGCTAGAGAACGGACTAGCGGCTTTCCCGGTGAGCAGTTCTTC CSARERTSGFPGEQFF
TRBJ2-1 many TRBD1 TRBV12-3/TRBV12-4 TGTGCCAGCAGACGGGACAGGGGGAATGAGCAGTTCTTC CASRRDRGNEQFF
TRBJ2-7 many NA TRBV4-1 TGCGCCAGCAGCCAAAAGTCGGGTTACGAGCAGTACTTC CASSQKSGYEQYF
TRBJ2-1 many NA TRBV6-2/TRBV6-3 TGTGCCAGCAGTTCAAGGTCCTCTAAGCCCAACAATGAGCAGTTCTTC CASSSRSSKPNNEQFF
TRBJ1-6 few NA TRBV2 TGTGCCAGCGGGTCACCCCTCCACTTT CASGSPLHF
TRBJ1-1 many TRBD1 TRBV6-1 TGTGCCACCAAGGACAGGGATGGGCCTGAAGCTTTCTTT CATKDRDGPEAFF
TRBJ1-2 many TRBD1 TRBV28 TGTGCCATCGAGCCCGGGACAGGGGGCTCCCGTCGCTATGGCTACACCTTC CAIEPGTGGSRRYGYTF
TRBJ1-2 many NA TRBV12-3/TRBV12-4 TGTGCCAGCAGCCCCAGTTTCCCCTATGGCTACACCTTC CASSPSFPYGYTF
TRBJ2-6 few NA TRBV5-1 TGCGCCAGCACTCTCGGGGTAGGTGGGGCCAACGTCCTGACTTTC CASTLGVGGANVLTF
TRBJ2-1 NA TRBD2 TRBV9 TGTGCCAGCAGACCCATACTAGCGGGGGCCTATGAGCAGTTCTTC CASRPILAGAYEQFF